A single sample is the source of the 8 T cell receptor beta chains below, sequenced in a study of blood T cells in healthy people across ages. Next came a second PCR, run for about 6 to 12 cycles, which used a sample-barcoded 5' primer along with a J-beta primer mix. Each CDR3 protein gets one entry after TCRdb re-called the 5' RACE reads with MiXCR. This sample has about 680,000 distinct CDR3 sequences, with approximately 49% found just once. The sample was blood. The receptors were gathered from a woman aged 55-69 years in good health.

CDR3 nucleotide sequence: TGTGCCACCAGCAGAGACCCGACAGGGCGAGACGAGCAGTACTTC. It codes for CATSRDPTGRDEQYF. This chain links TRBV15 with TRBJ2-7; 7 nucleotides line up with TRBD1. Germline values: CDR1 LNHNV, CDR2 YYDKDF (reference sequence). V lost 0 bases, J lost 5 bases, and 7 bases stayed unmatched. The CDR3 covers 15 residues.

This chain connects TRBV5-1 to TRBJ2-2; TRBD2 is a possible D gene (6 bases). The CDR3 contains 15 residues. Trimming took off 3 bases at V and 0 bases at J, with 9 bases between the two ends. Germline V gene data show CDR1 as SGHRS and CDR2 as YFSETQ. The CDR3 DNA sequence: TGCGCCAGCAGCTCTAGCGAGCCGAACACCGGGGAGCTGTTTTTT. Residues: CASSSSEPNTGELFF.

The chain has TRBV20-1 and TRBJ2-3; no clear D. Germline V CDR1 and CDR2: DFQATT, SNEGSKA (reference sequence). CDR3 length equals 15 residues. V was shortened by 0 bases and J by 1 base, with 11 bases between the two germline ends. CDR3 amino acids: CSAREGRPGTDTQYF. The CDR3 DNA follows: TGCAGTGCTAGAGAAGGACGCCCCGGCACAGATACGCAGTATTTT.

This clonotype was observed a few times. CDR3 sequence: CSALPWDRDGYTF. In DNA form, the CDR3 reads TGCAGTGCTCTGCCGTGGGACAGGGATGGCTACACCTTC. The chain is built from TRBV20-1 and TRBJ1-2; TRBD1 matches 9 bases. Germline V CDR1 and CDR2: DFQATT, SNEGSKA (reference sequence). Trimming removed 5 bases from V and 6 bases from J; junction bases left unmatched: 7. The CDR3 is 13 residues long.

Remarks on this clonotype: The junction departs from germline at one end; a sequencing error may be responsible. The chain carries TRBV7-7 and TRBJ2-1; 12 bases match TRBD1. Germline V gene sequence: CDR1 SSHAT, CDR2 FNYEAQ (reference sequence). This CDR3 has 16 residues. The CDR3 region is CASSEGTGGGYNEQFF. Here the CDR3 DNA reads TGTGCTAGCAGCGAGGGGACAGGGGGCGGCTACAATGAGCAGTTCTTC.

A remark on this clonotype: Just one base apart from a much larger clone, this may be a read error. CDR3 sequence (DNA): TGTGCCAGCAGTTCGACAACGACCATTCAGTACTTC. The encoded protein is CASSSTTTIQYF. This chain joins TRBV28 and TRBJ2-4; the D is unclear. CDR1 and CDR2 from the germline V gene are MDHEN and SYDVKM. The CDR3 contains 12 residues. V lost 4 bases, J lost 9 bases, and 10 bases lay in between.

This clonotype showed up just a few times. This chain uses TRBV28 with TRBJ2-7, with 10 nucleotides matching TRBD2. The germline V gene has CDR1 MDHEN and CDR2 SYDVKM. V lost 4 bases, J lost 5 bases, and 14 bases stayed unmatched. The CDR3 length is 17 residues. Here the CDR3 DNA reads TGTGCCAGCAGTTCGACAGGGTGGGGACTAGCGCCCCACGAGCAGTACTTC. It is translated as CASSSTGWGLAPHEQYF.

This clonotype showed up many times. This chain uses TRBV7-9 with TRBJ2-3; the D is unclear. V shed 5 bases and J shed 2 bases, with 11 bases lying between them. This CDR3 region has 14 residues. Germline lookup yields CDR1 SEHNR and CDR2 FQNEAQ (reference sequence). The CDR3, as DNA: TGTGCCAGCAGCGCTAGTATGGCCACAGATACGCAGTATTTT. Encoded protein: CASSASMATDTQYF.